Below, one T cell receptor beta chain is given with its context. This sample was included in a study of T cells in Graves' hyperthyroidism and ophthalmopathy. The germline CDR1 and CDR2 sequences are SQVTM and ANQGSEA. The CDR3 extends over 16 amino acids. After removal of 4 bases from V and 2 bases from J, the junction contained 10 bases not matched to a gene. RNA transcripts yielded amplified TCR beta CDR3 regions. TCR CDR3 underwent first-round RT-PCR with the HTBI primer set. TCRdb passed the multiplex PCR reads through MiXCR, listing each CDR3 protein once. The table shows roughly 570,000 distinct CDR3 sequences, with 46% occurring only once.

The rearrangement joins TRBV29-1 to TRBJ2-7; the match to TRBD2 covers 11 bases. This sequence originates from a woman aged 18 to 35 with Graves' hyperthyroidism. Sequencing was performed on peripheral blood or thyroid tissue (not recorded which). CDR3 loop: CSVGGLTSGNAYEQYF. As DNA, the CDR3 is TGCAGCGTTGGGGGGCTGACTAGCGGGAATGCCTACGAGCAGTACTTC.